This TCR beta chain was obtained from a study of post-analysis software for immune sequencing data. On the study more broadly: Patients with relapsing-remitting, secondary progressive and progressive-relapsing multiple sclerosis courses were all represented.

Germline V lookup: CDR1 SGHRS, CDR2 YFSETQ. The length of the CDR3 is 15 residues. V lost 2 bases, J lost 3 bases, and 11 bases lay in between. With respect to this clonotype: No antigen is known for it.

Broader study findings: In multiple sclerosis, normalized Chao1 diversity was significantly below that of controls. Those samples that were prepared in the same batch co-clustered strongly by F measure. Comparison of patients with controls showed 5 or 6 TRBV segments more frequent in patients, TRBV5-6, TRBV5-1 and TRBV20-1 among them.

Unique-molecular-identifier-tagged TCR beta cDNA libraries were used. The T cell input of about 0.9 to 10 million gave about 500,000 cDNA molecules. Each CDR3 protein is one row after TCRdb ran MiXCR on the PCR reads. The profile covers about 770,000 distinct CDR3 sequences, with approximately 44% appearing a single time and over 4.5% taken by the ten largest. The chain combines TRBV5-1 with TRBJ1-4; no definite D call. This clonotype was obtained from a girl between 5 and 17 years old with multiple sclerosis. Material: blood. In DNA form, the CDR3 reads TGCGCCAGCAGCTTAATCGACGGGGCTAATGAAAAACTGTTTTTT. It encodes CASSLIDGANEKLFF.